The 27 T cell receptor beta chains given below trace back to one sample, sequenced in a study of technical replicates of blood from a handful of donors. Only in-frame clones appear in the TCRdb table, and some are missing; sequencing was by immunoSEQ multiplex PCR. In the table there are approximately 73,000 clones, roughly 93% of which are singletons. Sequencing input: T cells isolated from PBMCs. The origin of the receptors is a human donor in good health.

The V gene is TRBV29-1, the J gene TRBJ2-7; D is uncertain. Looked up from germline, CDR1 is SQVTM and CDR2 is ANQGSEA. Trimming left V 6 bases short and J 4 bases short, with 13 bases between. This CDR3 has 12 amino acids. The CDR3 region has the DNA TGCAGCGTGACGAACACAGAGTACGAGCAGTACTTC. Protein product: CSVTNTEYEQYF.

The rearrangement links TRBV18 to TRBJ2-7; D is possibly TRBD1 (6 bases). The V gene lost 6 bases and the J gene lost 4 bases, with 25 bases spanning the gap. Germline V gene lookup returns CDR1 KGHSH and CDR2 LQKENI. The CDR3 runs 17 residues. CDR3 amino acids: CASSPIITGNRAYEQYF. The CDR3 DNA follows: TGTGCCAGCTCCCCTATCATAACAGGGAACAGGGCGTACGAGCAGTACTTC.

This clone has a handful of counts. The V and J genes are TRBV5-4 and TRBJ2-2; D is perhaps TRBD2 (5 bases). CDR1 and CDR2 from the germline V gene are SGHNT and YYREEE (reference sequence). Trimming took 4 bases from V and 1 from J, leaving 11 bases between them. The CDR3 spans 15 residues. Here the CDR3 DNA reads TGTGCCAGCAGCCCGGGGTCCGTGAACACCGGGGAGCTGTTTTTT. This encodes CASSPGSVNTGELFF.

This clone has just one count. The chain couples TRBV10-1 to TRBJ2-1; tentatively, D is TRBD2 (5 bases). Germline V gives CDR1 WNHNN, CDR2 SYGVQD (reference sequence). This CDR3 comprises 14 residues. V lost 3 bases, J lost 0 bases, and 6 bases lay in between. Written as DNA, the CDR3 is TGCGCCAGCAGTGACCGGGACTCCTACAATGAGCAGTTCTTC. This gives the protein CASSDRDSYNEQFF.

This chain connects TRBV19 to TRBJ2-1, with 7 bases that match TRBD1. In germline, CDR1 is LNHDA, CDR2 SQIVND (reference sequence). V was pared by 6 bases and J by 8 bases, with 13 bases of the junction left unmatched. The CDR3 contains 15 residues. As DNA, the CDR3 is TGTGCCAGTAGCACCCAACAGGGGTCTGGCTATGAGCAGTTCTTC. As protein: CASSTQQGSGYEQFF.

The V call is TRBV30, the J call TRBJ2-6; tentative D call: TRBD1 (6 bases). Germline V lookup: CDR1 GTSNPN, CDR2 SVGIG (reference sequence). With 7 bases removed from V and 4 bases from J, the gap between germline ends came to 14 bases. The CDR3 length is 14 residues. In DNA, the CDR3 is TGTGCCTTTCTCCAGGGGCCCGGGGCCAACGTCCTGACTTTC. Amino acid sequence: CAFLQGPGANVLTF.

The CDR3 is CASSSDLQGANGYTF. CDR3 DNA sequence: TGTGCCAGCAGCTCCGACCTACAGGGGGCAAATGGCTACACCTTC. V gene TRBV11-3 combines with J gene TRBJ1-2; 9 nucleotides agree with TRBD1. J was trimmed by 6 bases and V by 4 bases; bases with no gene match: 9. CDR1 and CDR2 (germline): SGHNT, YENEEA. The CDR3 runs to 15 residues. The whole variable domain, filled in from reference TRBV11-3 and TRBJ1-2, reads EAGVVQSPRYKIIEKKQPVAFWCNPISGHNTLYWYLQNLGQGPELLIRYENEEAVDDSQLPKDRFSAERLKGVDSTLKIQPAELGDSAVYLCASSSDLQGANGYTFGSGTRLTVV.

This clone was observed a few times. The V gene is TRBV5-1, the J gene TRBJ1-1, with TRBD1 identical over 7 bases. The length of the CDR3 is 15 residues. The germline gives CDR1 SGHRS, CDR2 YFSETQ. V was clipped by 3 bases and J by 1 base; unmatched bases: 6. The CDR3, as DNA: TGCGCCAGCAGCTCTTCGGGACAGCCGAACACTGAAGCTTTCTTT. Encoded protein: CASSSSGQPNTEAFF. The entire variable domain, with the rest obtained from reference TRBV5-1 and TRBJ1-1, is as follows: KAGVTQTPRYLIKTRGQQVTLSCSPISGHRSVSWYQQTPGQGLQFLFEYFSETQRNKGNFPGRFSGRQFSNSRSEMNVSTLELGDSALYLCASSSSGQPNTEAFFGQGTRLTVV.

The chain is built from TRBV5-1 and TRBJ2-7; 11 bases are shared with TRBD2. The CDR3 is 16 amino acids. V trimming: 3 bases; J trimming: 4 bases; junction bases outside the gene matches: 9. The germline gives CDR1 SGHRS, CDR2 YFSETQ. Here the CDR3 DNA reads TGCGCCAGCAGCTGGACCCTAGCGGGGGGAACTTACGAGCAGTACTTC. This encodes CASSWTLAGGTYEQYF.

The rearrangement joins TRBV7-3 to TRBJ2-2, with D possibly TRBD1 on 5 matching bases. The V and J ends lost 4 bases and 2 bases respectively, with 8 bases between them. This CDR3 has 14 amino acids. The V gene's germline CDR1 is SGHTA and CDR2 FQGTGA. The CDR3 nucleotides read TGTGCCAGCAGCTCGACAGTAAACACCGGGGAGCTGTTTTTT. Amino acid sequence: CASSSTVNTGELFF.

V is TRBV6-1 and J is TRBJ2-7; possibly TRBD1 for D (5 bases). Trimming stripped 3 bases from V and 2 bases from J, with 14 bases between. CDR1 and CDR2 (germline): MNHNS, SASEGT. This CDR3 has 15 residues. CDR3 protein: CASSDQTVLTYEQYF. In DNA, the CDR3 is TGTGCCAGCAGTGATCAGACAGTATTAACCTACGAGCAGTACTTC.

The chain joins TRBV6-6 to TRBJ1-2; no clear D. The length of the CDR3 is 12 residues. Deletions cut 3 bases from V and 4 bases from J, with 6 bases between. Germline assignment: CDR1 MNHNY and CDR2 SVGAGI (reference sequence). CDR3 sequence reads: CASSYLSYGYTF. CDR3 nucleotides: TGTGCCAGCAGTTATCTGAGCTATGGCTACACCTTC.

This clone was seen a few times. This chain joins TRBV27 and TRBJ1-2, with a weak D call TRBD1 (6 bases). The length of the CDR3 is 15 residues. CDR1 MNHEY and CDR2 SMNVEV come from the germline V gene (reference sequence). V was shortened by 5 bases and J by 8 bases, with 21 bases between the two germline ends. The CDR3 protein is CASSTWTEGTGGYTF. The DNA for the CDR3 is TGTGCCAGCAGTACCTGGACAGAGGGAACCGGAGGCTACACCTTC.

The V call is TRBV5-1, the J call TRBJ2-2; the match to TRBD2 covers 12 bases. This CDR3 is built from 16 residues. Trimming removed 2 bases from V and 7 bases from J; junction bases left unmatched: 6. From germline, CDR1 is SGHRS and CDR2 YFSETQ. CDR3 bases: TGCGCCAGCAGCTTCGGACTAGCGGGATCTAACGGGGAGCTGTTTTTT. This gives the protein CASSFGLAGSNGELFF. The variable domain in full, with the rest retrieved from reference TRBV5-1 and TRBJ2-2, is KAGVTQTPRYLIKTRGQQVTLSCSPISGHRSVSWYQQTPGQGLQFLFEYFSETQRNKGNFPGRFSGRQFSNSRSEMNVSTLELGDSALYLCASSFGLAGSNGELFFGEGSRLTVL.

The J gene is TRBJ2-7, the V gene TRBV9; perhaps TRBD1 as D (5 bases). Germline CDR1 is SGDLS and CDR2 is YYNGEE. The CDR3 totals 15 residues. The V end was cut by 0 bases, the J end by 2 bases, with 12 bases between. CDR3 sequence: CASSVEGWVPYEQYF. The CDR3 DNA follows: TGTGCCAGCAGCGTAGAGGGGTGGGTCCCCTACGAGCAGTACTTC.

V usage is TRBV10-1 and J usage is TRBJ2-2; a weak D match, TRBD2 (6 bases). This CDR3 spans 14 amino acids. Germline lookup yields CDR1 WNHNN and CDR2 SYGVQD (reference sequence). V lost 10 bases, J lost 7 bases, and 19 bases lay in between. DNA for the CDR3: TGCGCCACGCGTCAAGGGACTCTAGGCGGGGAGCTGTTTTTT. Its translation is CATRQGTLGGELFF.

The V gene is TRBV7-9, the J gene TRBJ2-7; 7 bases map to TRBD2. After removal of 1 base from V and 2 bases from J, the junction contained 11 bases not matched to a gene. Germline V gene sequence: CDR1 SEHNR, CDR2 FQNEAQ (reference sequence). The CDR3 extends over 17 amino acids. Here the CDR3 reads CASSLGLAALTAYEQYF. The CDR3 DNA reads TGTGCCAGCAGCTTAGGCCTAGCGGCATTGACTGCCTACGAGCAGTACTTC.

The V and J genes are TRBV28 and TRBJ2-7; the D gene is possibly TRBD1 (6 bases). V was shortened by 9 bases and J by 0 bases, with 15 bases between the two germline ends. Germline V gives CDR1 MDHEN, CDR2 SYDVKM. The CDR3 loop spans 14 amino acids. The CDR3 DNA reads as TGTGCCAGTGCCGTTTGGGACAACTCCTACGAGCAGTACTTC. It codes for CASAVWDNSYEQYF.

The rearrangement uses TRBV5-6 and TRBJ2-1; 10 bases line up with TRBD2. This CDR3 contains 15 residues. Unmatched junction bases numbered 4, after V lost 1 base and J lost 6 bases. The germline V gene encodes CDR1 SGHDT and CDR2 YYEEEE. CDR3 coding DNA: TGTGCCAGCAGCTTGACGCCTAGCGGGGGCAATGAGCAGTTCTTC. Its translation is CASSLTPSGGNEQFF.

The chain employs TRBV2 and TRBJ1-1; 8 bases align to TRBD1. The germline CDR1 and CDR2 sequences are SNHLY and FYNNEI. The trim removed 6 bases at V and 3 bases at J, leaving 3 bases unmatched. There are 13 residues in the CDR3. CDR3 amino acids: CASRPGQDTEAFF. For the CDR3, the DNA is TGTGCCAGCAGGCCGGGACAGGACACTGAAGCTTTCTTT.

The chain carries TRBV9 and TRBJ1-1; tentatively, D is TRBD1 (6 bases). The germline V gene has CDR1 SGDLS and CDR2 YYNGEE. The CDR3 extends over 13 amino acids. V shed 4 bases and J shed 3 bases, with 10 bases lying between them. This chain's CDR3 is CASSPRGDTEAFF. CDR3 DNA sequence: TGTGCCAGCAGCCCCAGGGGTGACACTGAAGCTTTCTTT.

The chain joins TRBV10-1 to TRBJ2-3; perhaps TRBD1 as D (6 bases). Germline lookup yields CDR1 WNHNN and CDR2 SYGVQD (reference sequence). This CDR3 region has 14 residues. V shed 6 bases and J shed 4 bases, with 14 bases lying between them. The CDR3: CASRPGQSADTQYF. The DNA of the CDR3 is TGCGCCAGCAGACCAGGACAGAGCGCAGATACGCAGTATTTT.

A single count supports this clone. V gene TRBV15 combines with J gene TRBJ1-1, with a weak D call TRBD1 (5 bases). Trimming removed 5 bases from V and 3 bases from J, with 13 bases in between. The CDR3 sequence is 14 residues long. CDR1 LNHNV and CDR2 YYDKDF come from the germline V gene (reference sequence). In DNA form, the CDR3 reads TGTGCCACCAGCGGCAGCCGGGGGTACACTGAAGCTTTCTTT. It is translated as CATSGSRGYTEAFF.

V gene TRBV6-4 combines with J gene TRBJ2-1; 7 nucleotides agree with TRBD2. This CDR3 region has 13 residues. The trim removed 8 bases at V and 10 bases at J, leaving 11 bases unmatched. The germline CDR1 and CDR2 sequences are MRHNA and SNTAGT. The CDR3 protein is CASAVYSGREQFF. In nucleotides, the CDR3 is TGTGCCAGCGCAGTTTATAGCGGGCGAGAGCAGTTCTTC.

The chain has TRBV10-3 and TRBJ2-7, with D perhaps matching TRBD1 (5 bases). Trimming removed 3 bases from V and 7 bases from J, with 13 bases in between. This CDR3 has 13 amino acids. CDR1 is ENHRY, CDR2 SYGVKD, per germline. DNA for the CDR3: TGTGCCATCAGTGAACAGGAGATGGGGGAGCAGTACTTC. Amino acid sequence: CAISEQEMGEQYF.

This chain's CDR3 is CASSLEGAVEKLFF. The CDR3 DNA is TGTGCCAGCAGTCTAGAGGGGGCGGTTGAAAAACTGTTTTTT. V is TRBV2 and J is TRBJ1-4, with TRBD1 identical over 7 bases. The CDR3 length is 14 residues. V lost 5 bases to trimming and J lost 7 bases; unmatched junction nucleotides: 7. CDR1 and CDR2 (germline): SNHLY, FYNNEI.

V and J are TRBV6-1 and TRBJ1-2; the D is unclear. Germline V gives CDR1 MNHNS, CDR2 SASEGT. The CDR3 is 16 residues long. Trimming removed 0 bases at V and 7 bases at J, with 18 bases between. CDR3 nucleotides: TGTGCCAGCAGTGAAGCTGATTTGGAGGGAAATCTTGGCTACACCTTC. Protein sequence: CASSEADLEGNLGYTF.